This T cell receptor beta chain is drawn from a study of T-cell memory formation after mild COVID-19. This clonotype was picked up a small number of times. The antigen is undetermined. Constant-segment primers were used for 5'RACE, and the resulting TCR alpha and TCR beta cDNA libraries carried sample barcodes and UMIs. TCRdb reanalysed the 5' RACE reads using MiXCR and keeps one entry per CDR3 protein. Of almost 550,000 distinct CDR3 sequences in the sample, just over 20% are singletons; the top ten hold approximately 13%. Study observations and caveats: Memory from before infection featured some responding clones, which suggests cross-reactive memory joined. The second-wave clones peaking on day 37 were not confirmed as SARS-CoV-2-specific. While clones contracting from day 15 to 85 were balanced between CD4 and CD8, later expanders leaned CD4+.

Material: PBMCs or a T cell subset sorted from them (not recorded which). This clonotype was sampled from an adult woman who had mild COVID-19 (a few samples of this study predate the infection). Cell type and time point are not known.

DNA of the CDR3: TGTGCCAGCAGTTACTCGGCAGGGACCACAGATACGCAGTATTTT. Translated: CASSYSAGTTDTQYF. This chain uses TRBV6-6 with TRBJ2-3, with D perhaps assigned TRBD1 or TRBD2 (5 bases each). The V and J ends lost 0 bases and 2 bases respectively, with 9 bases between them. The CDR3 spans 15 residues. CDR1 and CDR2 (germline): MNHNY, SVGAGI (reference sequence).